A selection of T cell receptor beta chains follows, all from one sample in a study of T cells in Graves' hyperthyroidism and ophthalmopathy. Using its own MiXCR run on the multiplex PCR reads, TCRdb lists one record per CDR3 protein. Of more than 550,000 distinct CDR3 sequences in the sample, roughly 17% are singletons; the top ten hold 15%. The sample comprised blood. These receptor sequences come from a man aged 45-65 years with Graves' hyperthyroidism. CDR3s include the opening cysteine and the closing phenylalanine or tryptophan. D genes are given only for firm matches. Clone size appears in some rows only: once, few, many, or a class for an expanded clone.

clone_size j_call d_call v_call cdr3_aa
many TRBJ1-3 TRBD1 TRBV6-1 CASSFGQGASGNTIYF
many TRBJ2-1 NA TRBV24-1 CATSVRGKGEYNEQFF
many TRBJ2-5 TRBD1 TRBV5-1 CASSRTGGVQETQYF
NA TRBJ2-1 NA TRBV4-1 CTSSQDEERSSFF
NA TRBJ1-2 NA TRBV30 CAWSTGGLRGYTF
few TRBJ2-1 NA TRBV14 CASSQEVRGNYNEQFF
few TRBJ1-5 NA TRBV19 CASSRQVYQPQHF
NA TRBJ1-1 NA TRBV19 CASSIALGIEAFF
many TRBJ1-2 TRBD1 TRBV6-1 CASRSGQDRRGYYGYTF
many TRBJ2-1 TRBD2 TRBV5-1 CASSWGAGGTYNEQFF
few TRBJ2-7 NA TRBV5-5 CASSYGYEAQTYEQYF
many TRBJ1-5 NA TRBV7-2 CASSLLGFNQPQHF
many TRBJ2-1 NA TRBV5-1 CASSLAFRDYNEQFF
NA TRBJ2-1 TRBD2 TRBV5-1 CASSLGTLAGAYNEQFF
once TRBJ2-2 NA TRBV27 CASSPGWGIGELFF
NA TRBJ2-3 NA TRBV9 CASSAGRGGTDTQYF
few TRBJ1-1 TRBD1 TRBV28 CASSGHGTGNTEAFF
few TRBJ1-5 NA TRBV30 CAWSVGIREGQPQHF
many TRBJ2-7 TRBD2 TRBV10-3 CAISPGLAGGGKSYEQYF
many TRBJ2-1 NA TRBV20-1 CSARDLQGNYNEQFF
many TRBJ2-2 NA TRBV24-1 CATSGWLGTGELFF
many TRBJ2-3 TRBD2 TRBV7-8 CASSYGTSGSTDTQYF
NA TRBJ1-5 TRBD1 TRBV5-1 CASSFEPGGDQPQHF
many TRBJ2-7 NA TRBV7-2 CASGLSSYEQYF
many TRBJ1-3 NA TRBV11-2 CASSLIGGHSGNTIYF
many TRBJ2-7 NA TRBV27 CASSLSAATYEQYF
many TRBJ1-1 TRBD1 TRBV28 CASRRGQLNTEAFF
many TRBJ1-2 NA TRBV19 CASSIATSNYGYTF
many TRBJ2-2 TRBD2 TRBV28 CASRPSGRTGELFF
few TRBJ1-3 NA TRBV7-9 CASSLAFGSGNTIYF
many TRBJ2-1 NA TRBV20-1 CSARPGTAKEQFF
NA TRBJ1-5 NA TRBV27 CASSLGIQGKQPQHF
NA TRBJ2-7 TRBD2 TRBV30 CAWSVQVRLAISYEQYF
few TRBJ2-1 TRBD1 TRBV7-2 CASSLARIQGGDEQFF
many TRBJ2-5 NA TRBV7-2 CASSNSGPTQYF
NA TRBJ2-3 TRBD1 TRBV27 CASSSRTGSHTQYF
few TRBJ1-5 NA TRBV24-1 CATSGGADQPQHF
many TRBJ1-1 NA TRBV3-1 CASNRGPGVEAFF
NA TRBJ2-2 NA TRBV5-8 CASSLAWGTRNTGELFF
once TRBJ2-1 NA TRBV13 CASSQNRDLYNEKFF
NA TRBJ1-3 NA TRBV5-6 CATGPFGDPGNTIYF
NA TRBJ2-3 NA TRBV11-2 CASSLVGAYSRTDTQYF
NA TRBJ2-1 TRBD2 TRBV3-1 CASSQFTRTSGSRYEQFF
few TRBJ1-1 NA TRBV19 CASSTRDLPTEAFF
NA TRBJ2-3 TRBD2 TRBV6-2/TRBV6-3 CASSYSITGGSTDTQYF
NA TRBJ2-2 TRBD2 TRBV14 CASSQEGTSVYTGELFF
many TRBJ1-1 NA TRBV6-1 CASRRVSTGNTEAFF